The clone carrying this TCR beta chain was detected a few times. This CDR3 is 15 amino acids long. Germline CDR1 reads SGHRS; CDR2 reads YFSETQ. Trimming removed 4 bases from V and 1 base from J; junction bases left unmatched: 4. The data were obtained in a study of blood T cell repertoires in COVID-19. The overall study: Specimens from acute and convalescent COVID-19 originated in the United States, Italy and Spain. PBMCs, B-cell-depleted T cells, or T cells were the source of the cDNA or gDNA that made up the material.

Original analysis: Amplification with reference gene primers provided the estimates of nucleated cell counts. The protocol was immunoSEQ multiplex PCR, while the TCRdb copy is restricted to in-frame clones and leaves out a portion. For V, J and clone size, that table is used; D and trimming come from the DNA. The sample includes about 240,000 clones, roughly 87% seen only once; the top ten take roughly 7.8%. The sequence derives from a man between 60 and 75 years old who had recovered from COVID-19. The J gene is TRBJ2-5, the V gene TRBV5-1; 10 nucleotides align to TRBD1. What was sequenced was peripheral blood. The DNA for the CDR3 is TGCGCCAGCAGCAGGGACAGGGGAACCCAAGAGACCCAGTACTTC. Translating gives CASSRDRGTQETQYF.